The clone carrying this T cell receptor beta chain was picked up one time. The sample comes from a study of blood T cell repertoires in COVID-19. Study at large: Donors in the United States, Italy and Spain gave samples during acute or convalescent COVID-19. From T cells, B-cell-depleted T cells, or PBMCs came the material, which was cDNA or gDNA.

CDR3 length: 14 residues. Per germline, CDR1 KGHSH and CDR2 LQKENI. V lost 2 bases and J lost 11; bases outside the gene matches: 10. Methods used by the authors: Scientists estimated how many nucleated cells there were by amplifying reference gene primers. The assay was immunoSEQ multiplex PCR, and TCRdb's table has in-frame clones only and misses some. The DNA was the basis for D and trimming; V, J and clone size are from that table. The table includes about 65,000 clones, about 80% detected once. Enrolment of Seattle patients took place during active infection, and they were followed longitudinally.

This sequence joins TRBV18 and TRBJ2-7, with TRBD1 identical over 9 bases. The clonotype was recovered from a man in his forties or fifties with COVID-19, enrolled during active disease. Source material: peripheral blood. The CDR3 sequence is CASSPALGDRVEYF. Written as DNA, the CDR3 is TGTGCCAGCTCACCAGCCCTTGGGGACAGGGTTGAGTACTTC.